Below, 4 T cell receptor beta chains from the same sample are listed, as sequenced in a study of response to subunit inactivated influenza vaccine. MiXCR, applied by TCRdb to the RT-PCR reads, yields one record per CDR3 protein. The repertoire holds roughly 150,000 distinct CDR3 sequences, with roughly a tenth as singletons. This specimen was non-naive T cells sorted from PBMCs, taken about 6 weeks after vaccination. These receptors originate from a man over 45 who received an inactivated influenza vaccine.

The chain joins TRBV28 to TRBJ2-1, with 14 positions matching TRBD2. The V segment lost 5 bases and the J segment 2 bases; nucleotides outside the gene matches: 8. The CDR3 runs to 18 residues. Looked up from germline, CDR1 is MDHEN and CDR2 is SYDVKM. DNA of the CDR3: TGTGCCAGCAGTCCTGGGACTAGCGGGGGCCCACCCTACAATGAGCAGTTCTTC. Protein: CASSPGTSGGPPYNEQFF. Full variable domain (missing parts from reference TRBV28 and TRBJ2-1): DVKVTQSSRYLVKRTGEKVFLECVQDMDHENMFWYRQDPGLGLRLIYFSYDVKMKEKGDIPEGYSVSREKKERFSLILESASTNQTSMYLCASSPGTSGGPPYNEQFFGPGTRLTVL.

In its sample, this clonotype was seen many times. V gene TRBV3-1 combines with J gene TRBJ1-1; TRBD1 agrees at 7 bases. In germline, CDR1 is LGHDT, CDR2 YNNKEL (reference sequence). V was clipped by 1 base and J by 4 bases; unmatched bases: 0. The CDR3 is made up of 13 amino acids. The CDR3 loop reads CASSQAGGTEAFF. CDR3 DNA: TGTGCCAGCAGCCAAGCAGGGGGCACTGAAGCTTTCTTT.

On this clonotype: One junction end disagrees with the germline gene, perhaps due to a read error. V and J are TRBV6-1 and TRBJ1-2, with 7 bases identical to TRBD1. The CDR3 runs 14 residues. Germline CDR1 MNHNS, CDR2 SASEGT. CDR3 residues: CASSRQGLNYGYIF. CDR3 nucleotide sequence: TGTGCCAGCAGTCGACAGGGTCTGAACTATGGCTACATCTTC.

In this sample, this clonotype turned up a few times. The J gene is TRBJ1-5, the V gene TRBV6-1, with a tentative D call TRBD1 (5 bases). The CDR3 runs 15 residues. V lost 9 bases to trimming and J lost 0 bases, with 15 bases between them. Germline CDR1 is MNHNS and CDR2 is SASEGT. Written as DNA, the CDR3 is TGTGCCAGTAGGTCCGGGACCTATAGCAATCAGCCCCAGCATTTT. It specifies CASRSGTYSNQPQHF.